This T cell receptor beta chain is from a study of cytomegalovirus exposure and HLA in healthy donors. Study conclusions and caveats: Most TCR sequences were seen very rarely across donors, but some public TCRs occurred in many. Researchers counted 180 or so TCR beta chains as cytomegalovirus-associated. A later analysis linked a missense variant in DCLRE1C to the trimming of TCR beta V and J genes.

A remark on this clone: What it binds is not known.

Both 60 Vbeta primers and 13 Jbeta primers went into the PCR. Measured with immunoSEQ multiplex PCR; TCRdb has only the in-frame clones, and not every one. The repertoire includes approximately 110,000 clones, around 66% of them detected once, and almost 8.5% sits in the top ten. Germline loops: CDR1 LNHNV, CDR2 YYDKDF (reference sequence). V was clipped by 0 bases and J by 9 bases; unmatched bases: 9. The CDR3 totals 16 residues. Each donor was nominally healthy when sampled (though unrecorded immune exposures were likely). The chain uses TRBV15 and TRBJ2-1, with 9 bases that match TRBD1. The TCR sequence derives from a man aged 18 to 29 in good health and CMV-seropositive. The sample comprised PBMCs. Written as DNA, the CDR3 is TGTGCCACCAGCAGAGATCCCCGACAGGGGGTCCGTGAGCAGTTCTTC. Translation: CATSRDPRQGVREQFF. Looking up the rest from reference TRBV15 and TRBJ2-1 gives the full variable domain: DAMVIQNPRYQVTQFGKPVTLSCSQTLNHNVMYWYQQKSSQAPKLLFHYYDKDFNNEADTPDNFQSRRPNTSFCFLDIRSPGLGDTAMYLCATSRDPRQGVREQFFGPGTRLTVL.